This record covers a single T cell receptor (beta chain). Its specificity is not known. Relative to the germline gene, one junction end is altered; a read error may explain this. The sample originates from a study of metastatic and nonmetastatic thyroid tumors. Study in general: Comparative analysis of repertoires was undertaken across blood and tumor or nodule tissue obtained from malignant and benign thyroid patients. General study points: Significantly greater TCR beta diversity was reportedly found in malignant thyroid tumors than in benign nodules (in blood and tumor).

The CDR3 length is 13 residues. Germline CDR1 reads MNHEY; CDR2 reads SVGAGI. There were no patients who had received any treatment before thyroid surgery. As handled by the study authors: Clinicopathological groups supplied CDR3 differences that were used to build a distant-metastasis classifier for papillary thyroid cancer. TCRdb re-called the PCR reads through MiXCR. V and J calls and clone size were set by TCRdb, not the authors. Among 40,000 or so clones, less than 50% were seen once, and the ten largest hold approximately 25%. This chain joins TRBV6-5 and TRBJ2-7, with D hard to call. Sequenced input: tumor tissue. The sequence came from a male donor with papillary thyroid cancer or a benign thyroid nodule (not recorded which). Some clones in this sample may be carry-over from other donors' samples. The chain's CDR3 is CASSYSIDREQYF. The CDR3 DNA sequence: TGTGCCAGCAGCTACTCAATAGACCGCGAGCAGTACTTC.